These 17 T cell receptor beta chains were all obtained from the same sample, sequenced in a study of T-cell memory formation after mild COVID-19. TCRdb re-called the 5' RACE reads through MiXCR, storing one row per CDR3 protein. Among under 150,000 distinct CDR3 sequences listed, 16% were seen once. Sequenced input: PBMCs or a T cell subset sorted from them (not recorded which). The source of these receptors is an adult woman who had mild COVID-19 (a few samples of this study predate the infection). Cell type and time point are not known.

The chain joins TRBV27 to TRBJ2-7; D could derive from TRBD1 or TRBD2 (6 bases each). The V and J ends lost 2 bases and 6 bases respectively, with 14 bases between them. Germline CDR1 is MNHEY and CDR2 is SMNVEV (reference sequence). This CDR3 has 14 amino acids. The CDR3 coding sequence is TGTGCCAGCAGTTTAATTGGGGGGCATCGCGAGCAGTACTTC. Translation: CASSLIGGHREQYF.

This clonotype was detected only once. The V and J genes are TRBV6-5 and TRBJ2-1; TRBD2 agrees at 8 bases. The trim removed 0 bases at V and 7 bases at J, leaving 14 bases unmatched. Germline-derived CDR1 and CDR2 are MNHEY and SVGAGI. The CDR3 runs 18 residues. CDR3 region: CASSYSEVAGIKENEQFF. The CDR3 nucleotides read TGTGCCAGCAGTTACTCGGAGGTAGCGGGAATAAAGGAGAATGAGCAGTTCTTC.

The genes are TRBV7-9 and TRBJ2-7, with 7 nucleotides matching TRBD2. The CDR3 consists of 15 residues. In germline, CDR1 is SEHNR, CDR2 FQNEAQ (reference sequence). With 0 bases clipped from V and 3 bases from J, the junction kept 5 bases outside the gene matches. The CDR3 nucleotides read TGTGCCAGCAGCTTAGCTGTAGGCGGGAGCTACGAGCAGTACTTC. Translated, it gives CASSLAVGGSYEQYF.

This sequence joins TRBV7-9 and TRBJ2-2, with a possible D match to TRBD1 (6 bases). The CDR3 spans 13 residues. Germline-derived CDR1 and CDR2 are SEHNR and FQNEAQ (reference sequence). This CDR3 is CAGQGLNTGELFF. CDR3 bases: TGTGCGGGGCAGGGGTTGAACACCGGGGAGCTGTTTTTT.

This rearrangement joins TRBV15 to TRBJ2-1; D remains ambiguous. Looked up from germline, CDR1 is LNHNV and CDR2 is YYDKDF (reference sequence). CDR3 length: 12 residues. V lost 1 base and J 7 bases, leaving 5 bases between the germline ends. Here the CDR3 DNA reads TGTGCCACCAGCAGAGTGGCAAATGAGCAGTTCTTC. Protein product: CATSRVANEQFF.

A few counts support this clonotype. This chain connects TRBV7-2 to TRBJ2-1, with 13 positions matching TRBD2. From germline, CDR1 is SGHTA and CDR2 FQGNSA. The V and J ends lost 2 bases and 7 bases, in that order; junction bases with no gene match: 5. This CDR3 has 16 amino acids. The DNA for the CDR3 is TGTGCCAGCAGCTTAACCCCACTAGCGGGGGGGAATGAGCAGTTCTTC. It yields the protein CASSLTPLAGGNEQFF.

The rearrangement links TRBV7-7 to TRBJ2-5; D may correspond to TRBD1 or TRBD2 (5 bases each). This CDR3 contains 14 residues. Trimming shortened V by 0 bases and J by 5 bases, and 10 bases separated the two germline ends. Germline-derived CDR1 and CDR2 are SSHAT and FNYEAQ (reference sequence). The CDR3 protein is CASSLAGVLETQYF. CDR3 DNA: TGTGCCAGCAGCTTAGCGGGGGTCTTGGAGACCCAGTACTTC.

This clonotype was counted between two and nine times. This chain links TRBV9 with TRBJ2-6; D remains ambiguous. Germline V CDR1 and CDR2: SGDLS, YYNGEE. V was cut by 3 bases and J by 5 bases, with 9 bases left in between. This CDR3 spans 14 amino acids. The CDR3 DNA sequence: TGTGCCAGCAGCGAGGGATCTAGGGCCAACGTCCTGACTTTC. It specifies CASSEGSRANVLTF.

Only a few counts were recorded for this clonotype. The V call is TRBV6-5, the J call TRBJ2-4; 8 nucleotides agree with TRBD2. The germline CDR1 and CDR2 sequences are MNHEY and SVGAGI. CDR3 length: 15 amino acids. V dropped 4 bases and J dropped 6; count of bases not matched to a gene: 8. CDR3 DNA sequence: TGTGCCAGCAGTTCAAAGCAGGGACTAGGAAACATTCAGTACTTC. Translation gives CASSSKQGLGNIQYF.

This clonotype has more than one count but fewer than ten. DNA of the CDR3: TGCGCCAGCAGCTTTGTTCTAAAACCCGATGAGCAGTTCTTC. Protein: CASSFVLKPDEQFF. The J gene is TRBJ2-1, the V gene TRBV5-1; D call uncertain. The V gene lost 2 bases and the J gene lost 8 bases, with 14 bases spanning the gap. The germline CDR1 and CDR2 sequences are SGHRS and YFSETQ. There are 14 residues in the CDR3. Complete variable domain (other parts from reference TRBV5-1 and TRBJ2-1): KAGVTQTPRYLIKTRGQQVTLSCSPISGHRSVSWYQQTPGQGLQFLFEYFSETQRNKGNFPGRFSGRQFSNSRSEMNVSTLELGDSALYLCASSFVLKPDEQFFGPGTRLTVL.

The chain joins TRBV29-1 to TRBJ2-7; weak D call: TRBD2 (5 bases). V lost 6 bases and J 3 bases, leaving 9 bases between the germline ends. The CDR3 runs 11 residues. CDR1 and CDR2 (germline): SQVTM, ANQGSEA. This chain's CDR3 is CSVSGNYEQYF. In DNA form, the CDR3 reads TGCAGCGTCTCCGGGAACTACGAGCAGTACTTC.

V gene TRBV5-1 combines with J gene TRBJ2-1; possibly TRBD1 for D (6 bases). Germline-derived CDR1 and CDR2 are SGHRS and YFSETQ. This CDR3 is 16 amino acids long. Trimming took off 3 bases at V and 7 bases at J, with 20 bases between the two ends. CDR3 sequence: CASSSLQGLGGNEQFF. Here the CDR3 DNA reads TGCGCCAGCAGCTCGCTACAGGGCTTGGGCGGGAATGAGCAGTTCTTC.

This chain connects TRBV4-3 to TRBJ2-7; unclear D gene. The CDR3 has 16 amino acids. Trimming stripped 0 bases from V and 0 bases from J, with 12 bases between. Germline CDR1 and CDR2: LGHNA and YSLEER. This CDR3 is CASSQEGQDPSYEQYF. In nucleotides, the CDR3 is TGCGCCAGCAGCCAAGAAGGGCAGGACCCCTCCTACGAGCAGTACTTC.

The chain couples TRBV6-5 to TRBJ2-5; D gene ambiguous. Germline V CDR1 and CDR2: MNHEY, SVGAGI. The CDR3 is 16 amino acids. V shed 8 bases and J shed 1 base, with 20 bases lying between them. The CDR3 DNA sequence: TGTGCCAGCCGGCAACTGGTGACTGGACGCCAAGAGACCCAGTACTTC. It specifies CASRQLVTGRQETQYF.

This rearrangement joins TRBV29-1 to TRBJ1-2; D call uncertain. V was trimmed by 2 bases and J by 4 bases, leaving 11 bases between them. Germline V CDR1 and CDR2: SQVTM, ANQGSEA. The CDR3 is made up of 13 amino acids. DNA of the CDR3: TGCAGCGTTGAACCAGGCTCGGCCTATGGCTACACCTTC. As protein: CSVEPGSAYGYTF.

V and J are TRBV7-9 and TRBJ1-6; the match to TRBD1 covers 8 bases. V dropped 5 bases and J dropped 7; count of bases not matched to a gene: 10. Germline V CDR1 and CDR2: SEHNR, FQNEAQ (reference sequence). The CDR3 runs 16 residues. CDR3 in DNA: TGTGCCAGCAGCAAAGATAGGACAGGGATGAATTCACCCCTCCACTTT. This translates into CASSKDRTGMNSPLHF.

This clonotype was counted ten times or more. The chain uses TRBV29-1 and TRBJ2-2; weak D call: TRBD2 (5 bases). Trimming took 1 base from V and 0 from J, leaving 9 bases between them. The germline V gene has CDR1 SQVTM and CDR2 ANQGSEA. This CDR3 is built from 15 residues. The CDR3 here is CSVEGASTNTGELFF. The CDR3 DNA reads as TGCAGCGTTGAAGGGGCTAGCACGAACACCGGGGAGCTGTTTTTT.